Reported below is one T cell receptor (beta chain). Antigen unknown. It was with 60 Vbeta and 13 Jbeta primers that the PCR ran. In the original workflow: Counted up in a later analysis, unique TCR beta chains came to some 72 million, with 9.5 million to 13 million shared. Profiled with immunoSEQ multiplex PCR; TCRdb holds only in-frame clones, not every one. That table gives V, J and clone size, and the DNA gave D and trimming. Among over 200,000 clones, roughly 80% were seen once, and the ten largest hold 3.5% to 4%. The record originates from a study of cytomegalovirus exposure and HLA in healthy donors. Regarding the study as a whole: Across donors, sequencing depth was assumed by presence/absence analyses to be roughly uniform. In a later analysis, HLA-C alleles had the fewest associated TCRs, DRB1 alleles the most.

The CDR3 consists of 13 residues. V was shortened by 1 base and J by 0 bases, with 3 bases between the two germline ends. Germline V gene sequence: CDR1 SGHTA, CDR2 FQGTGA. V is TRBV7-3 and J is TRBJ1-1; no clear D. The receptor comes from a male donor in good health and CMV-seronegative. The sequenced sample was PBMCs. CDR3 DNA sequence: TGTGCCAGCAGCTTAATAGTGAACACTGAAGCTTTCTTT. Translation gives CASSLIVNTEAFF.